This T cell receptor (beta chain) was recovered during a study of cytomegalovirus exposure and HLA in healthy donors. Only in-frame clones appear in the TCRdb table, and some are missing; sequencing was by immunoSEQ multiplex PCR. The sample records 250,000 or so clones, around nine tenths being singletons. Overall study findings and caveats: Altogether, some 160 TCR beta chains were recorded as cytomegalovirus-associated. First-cohort TCR clusters were later found to tend to co-occur in the 90 to 150 validation repertoires.

Concerning this clone: Antigen unknown.

CDR3 size: 16 residues. V dropped 8 bases and J dropped 7 bases, with 27 bases sitting between them. Germline CDR1 and CDR2: MDHEN and SYDVKM. The chain combines TRBV28 with TRBJ2-7; D is perhaps TRBD1 (7 bases). Input material: PBMCs. The receptor's source is a young man in good health and CMV-seronegative. The CDR3 loop reads CASSSHLNRGGVEQYF. CDR3 bases: TGTGCCAGCTCGAGCCATCTTAACAGGGGAGGAGTGGAGCAGTACTTC. Looking up the rest from reference TRBV28 and TRBJ2-7 gives the full variable domain: DVKVTQSSRYLVKRTGEKVFLECVQDMDHENMFWYRQDPGLGLRLIYFSYDVKMKEKGDIPEGYSVSREKKERFSLILESASTNQTSMYLCASSSHLNRGGVEQYFGPGTRLTVT.